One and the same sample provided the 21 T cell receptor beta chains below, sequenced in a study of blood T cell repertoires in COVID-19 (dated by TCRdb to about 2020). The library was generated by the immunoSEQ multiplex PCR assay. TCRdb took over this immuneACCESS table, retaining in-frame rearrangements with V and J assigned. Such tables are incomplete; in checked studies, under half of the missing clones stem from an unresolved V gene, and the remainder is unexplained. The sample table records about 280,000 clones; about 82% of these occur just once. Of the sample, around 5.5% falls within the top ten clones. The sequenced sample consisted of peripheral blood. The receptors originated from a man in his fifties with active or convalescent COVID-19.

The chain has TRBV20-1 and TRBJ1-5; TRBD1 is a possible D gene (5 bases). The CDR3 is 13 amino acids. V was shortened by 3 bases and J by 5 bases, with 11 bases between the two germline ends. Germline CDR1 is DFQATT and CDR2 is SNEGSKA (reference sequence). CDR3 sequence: CSASNGGDQPQHF. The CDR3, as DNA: TGCAGTGCTAGTAACGGGGGGGATCAGCCCCAGCATTTT.

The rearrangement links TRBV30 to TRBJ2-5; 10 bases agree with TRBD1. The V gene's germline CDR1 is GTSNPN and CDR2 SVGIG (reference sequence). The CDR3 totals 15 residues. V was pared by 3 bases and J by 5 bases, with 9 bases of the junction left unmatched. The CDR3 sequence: CAWSRQGARRETQYF. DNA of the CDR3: TGTGCCTGGAGCCGACAGGGGGCGCGGAGGGAGACCCAGTACTTC.

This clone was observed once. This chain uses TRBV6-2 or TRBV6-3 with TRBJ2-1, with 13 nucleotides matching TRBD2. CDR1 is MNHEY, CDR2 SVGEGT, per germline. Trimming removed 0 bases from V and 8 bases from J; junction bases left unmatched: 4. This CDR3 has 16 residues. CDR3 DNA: TGTGCCAGCAGTTACTCGGCACTAGCGGGAGGGTATGAGCAGTTCTTC. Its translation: CASSYSALAGGYEQFF.

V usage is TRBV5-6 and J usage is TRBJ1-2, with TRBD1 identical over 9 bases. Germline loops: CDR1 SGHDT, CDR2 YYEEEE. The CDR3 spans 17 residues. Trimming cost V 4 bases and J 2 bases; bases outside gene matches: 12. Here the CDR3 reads CASSVRDRASPNYGYTF. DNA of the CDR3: TGTGCCAGCAGCGTTCGGGACAGGGCGTCCCCCAACTATGGCTACACCTTC.

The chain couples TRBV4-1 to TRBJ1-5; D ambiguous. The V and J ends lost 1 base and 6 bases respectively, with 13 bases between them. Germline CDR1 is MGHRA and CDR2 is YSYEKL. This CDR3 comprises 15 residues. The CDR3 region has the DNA TGCGCCAGCAGCCAAGTAGGGTTTGAGGGTCAGCCCCAGCATTTT. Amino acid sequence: CASSQVGFEGQPQHF.

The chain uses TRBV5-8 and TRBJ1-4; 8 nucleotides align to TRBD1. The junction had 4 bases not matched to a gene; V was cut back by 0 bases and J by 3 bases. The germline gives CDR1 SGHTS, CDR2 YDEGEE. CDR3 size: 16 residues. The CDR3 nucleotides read TGTGCCAGCAGCTTGGCAGGGGGCGCAGCTAATGAAAAACTGTTTTTT. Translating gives CASSLAGGAANEKLFF.

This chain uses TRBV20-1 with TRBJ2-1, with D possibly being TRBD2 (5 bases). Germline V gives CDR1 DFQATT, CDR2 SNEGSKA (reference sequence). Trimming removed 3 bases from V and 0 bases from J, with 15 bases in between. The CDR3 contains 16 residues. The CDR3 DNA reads TGCAGTGCTAGTGGCCTAGCCCACAGCTCCTACAATGAGCAGTTCTTC. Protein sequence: CSASGLAHSSYNEQFF.

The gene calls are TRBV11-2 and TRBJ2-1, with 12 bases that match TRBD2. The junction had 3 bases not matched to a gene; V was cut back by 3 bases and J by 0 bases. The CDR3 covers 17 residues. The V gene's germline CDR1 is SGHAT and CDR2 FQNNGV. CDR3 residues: CASSFMTSGSSYNEQFF. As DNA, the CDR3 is TGTGCCAGCAGCTTTATGACTAGCGGGAGCTCCTACAATGAGCAGTTCTTC.

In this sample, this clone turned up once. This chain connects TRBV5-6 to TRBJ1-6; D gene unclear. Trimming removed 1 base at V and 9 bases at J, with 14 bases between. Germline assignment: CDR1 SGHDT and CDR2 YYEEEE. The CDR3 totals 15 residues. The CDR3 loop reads CASSLWVGRGSPLHF. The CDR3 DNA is TGTGCCAGCAGCTTGTGGGTAGGGAGAGGTTCACCCCTCCACTTT.

CDR3 residues: CASSLFPRGIGEQYF. CDR3 DNA: TGTGCCAGCAGCTTATTTCCAAGGGGGATAGGCGAGCAGTACTTC. The genes are TRBV13 and TRBJ2-7; possibly TRBD1 for D (6 bases). Trimming shortened V by 2 bases and J by 6 bases, and 17 bases separated the two germline ends. Germline V CDR1 and CDR2: PRHDT, FYEKMQ (reference sequence). The CDR3 loop spans 15 amino acids.

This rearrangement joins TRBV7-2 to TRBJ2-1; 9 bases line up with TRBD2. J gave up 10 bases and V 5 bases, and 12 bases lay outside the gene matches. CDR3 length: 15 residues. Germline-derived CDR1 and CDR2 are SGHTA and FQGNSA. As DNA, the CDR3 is TGTGCCAGCAGCCAGTGGGGCGGGAGGGCCTCGGAGCAGTTCTTC. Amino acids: CASSQWGGRASEQFF.

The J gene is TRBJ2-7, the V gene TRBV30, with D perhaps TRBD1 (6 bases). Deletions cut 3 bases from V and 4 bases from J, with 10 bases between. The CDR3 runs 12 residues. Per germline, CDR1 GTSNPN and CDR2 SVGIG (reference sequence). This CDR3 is CAWSGQIYEQYF. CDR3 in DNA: TGTGCCTGGAGCGGACAGATATACGAGCAGTACTTC.

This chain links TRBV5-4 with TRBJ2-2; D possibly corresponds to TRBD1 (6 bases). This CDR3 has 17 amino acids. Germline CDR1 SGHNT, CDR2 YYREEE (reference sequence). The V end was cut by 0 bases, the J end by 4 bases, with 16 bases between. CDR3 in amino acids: CASSLGLDRSGTGELFF. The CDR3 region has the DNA TGTGCCAGCAGCTTGGGATTGGACAGATCGGGCACCGGGGAGCTGTTTTTT.

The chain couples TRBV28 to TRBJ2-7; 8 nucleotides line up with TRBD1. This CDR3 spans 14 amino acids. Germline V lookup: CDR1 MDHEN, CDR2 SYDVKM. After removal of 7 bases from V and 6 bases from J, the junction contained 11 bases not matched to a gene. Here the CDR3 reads CASNPTGGFREQYF. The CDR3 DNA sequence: TGTGCCAGCAACCCAACAGGGGGGTTCCGCGAGCAGTACTTC. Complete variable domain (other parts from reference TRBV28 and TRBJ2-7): DVKVTQSSRYLVKRTGEKVFLECVQDMDHENMFWYRQDPGLGLRLIYFSYDVKMKEKGDIPEGYSVSREKKERFSLILESASTNQTSMYLCASNPTGGFREQYFGPGTRLTVT.

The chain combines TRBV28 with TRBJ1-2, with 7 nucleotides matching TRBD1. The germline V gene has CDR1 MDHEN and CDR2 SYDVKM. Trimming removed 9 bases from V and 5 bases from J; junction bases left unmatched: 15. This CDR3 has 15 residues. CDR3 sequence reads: CASINPGQLPYGYTF. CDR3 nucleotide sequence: TGTGCCAGTATAAATCCGGGACAGCTGCCGTATGGCTACACCTTC.

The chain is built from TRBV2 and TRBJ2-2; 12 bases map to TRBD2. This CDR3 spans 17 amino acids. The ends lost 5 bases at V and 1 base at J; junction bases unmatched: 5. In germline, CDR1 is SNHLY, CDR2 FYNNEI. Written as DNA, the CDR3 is TGTGCCAGCAGTCTAGCGGGAGGGGTTCGGAACACCGGGGAGCTGTTTTTT. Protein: CASSLAGGVRNTGELFF.

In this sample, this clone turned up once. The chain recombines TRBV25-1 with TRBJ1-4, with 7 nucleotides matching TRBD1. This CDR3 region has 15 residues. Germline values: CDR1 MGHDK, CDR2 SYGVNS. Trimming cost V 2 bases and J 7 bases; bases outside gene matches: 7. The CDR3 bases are TGTGCCAGCAGTGAACGTTCAGGGGGTATTGAAAAACTGTTTTTT. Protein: CASSERSGGIEKLFF.

DNA for the CDR3: TGTGCCAGTAGTAGAGGGTCGGGTTACTCTGGGGCCAACGTCCTGACTTTC. Translating it yields CASSRGSGYSGANVLTF. The genes are TRBV19 and TRBJ2-6; D perhaps matches TRBD2 (5 bases). The CDR3 is made up of 17 amino acids. V lost 4 bases to trimming and J lost 0 bases, with 13 bases between them. CDR1 is LNHDA and CDR2 is SQIVND in the germline V gene (reference sequence). Supplemented by reference TRBV19 and TRBJ2-6, the full variable domain reads DGGITQSPKYLFRKEGQNVTLSCEQNLNHDAMYWYRQDPGQGLRLIYYSQIVNDFQKGDIAEGYSVSREKKESFPLTVTSAQKNPTAFYLCASSRGSGYSGANVLTFGAGSRLTVL.

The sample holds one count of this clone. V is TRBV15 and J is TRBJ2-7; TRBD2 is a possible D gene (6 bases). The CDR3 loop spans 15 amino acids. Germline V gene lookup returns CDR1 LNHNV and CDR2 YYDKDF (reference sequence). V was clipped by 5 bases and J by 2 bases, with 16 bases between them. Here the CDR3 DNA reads TGTGCCACCAGCCCCCGACGGGCTAGCGCCTACGAGCAGTACTTC. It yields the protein CATSPRRASAYEQYF.

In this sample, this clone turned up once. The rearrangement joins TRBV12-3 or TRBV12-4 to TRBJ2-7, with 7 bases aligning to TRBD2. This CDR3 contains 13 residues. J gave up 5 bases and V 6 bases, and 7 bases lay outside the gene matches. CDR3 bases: TGTGCCAGCAGCCGAGCGGGAAGGAACGAGCAGTACTTC. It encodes CASSRAGRNEQYF.

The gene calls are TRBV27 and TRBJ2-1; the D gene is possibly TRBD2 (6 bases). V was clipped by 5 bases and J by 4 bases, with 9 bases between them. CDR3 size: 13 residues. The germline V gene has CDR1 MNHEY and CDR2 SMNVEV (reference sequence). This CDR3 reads CASSLGLYNEQFF. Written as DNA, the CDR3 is TGTGCCAGCAGTCTGGGACTTTACAATGAGCAGTTCTTC.